These 24 T cell receptor beta chains were sequenced from one sample in a study of cytotoxic CD8 clonotypes in ibrutinib-treated CLL. Sequencing used immunoSEQ multiplex PCR; TCRdb keeps in-frame clones, though not all of them. There are 58,000 or so clones in the sample; approximately 54% occur only once, and over 12% lies in the top ten. The source was PBMCs, collected after 12 months of ibrutinib treatment. These receptors originate from a human donor with chronic lymphocytic leukemia.

The gene calls are TRBV5-6 and TRBJ1-1; D not resolved. Germline values: CDR1 SGHDT, CDR2 YYEEEE. V was shortened by 2 bases and J by 8 bases, with 13 bases between the two germline ends. CDR3 length: 13 residues. CDR3 DNA sequence: TGTGCCAGCAGCTTCTACACCAAACCCGAAGCTTTCTTT. It translates to CASSFYTKPEAFF.

This clone has more than one count but fewer than ten. The V gene is TRBV27, the J gene TRBJ1-2; the D is unclear. Germline CDR1 is MNHEY and CDR2 is SMNVEV (reference sequence). The CDR3 totals 15 residues. Trimming left V 3 bases short and J 0 bases short, with 11 bases between. CDR3: CASSLHILTNYGYTF. CDR3 sequence (DNA): TGTGCCAGCAGTTTGCACATACTCACTAACTATGGCTACACCTTC.

The chain carries TRBV7-9 and TRBJ2-3; 13 bases fit TRBD2. The V and J ends lost 2 bases and 7 bases, in that order; junction bases with no gene match: 6. The CDR3 is 16 residues long. Germline CDR1 is SEHNR and CDR2 is FQNEAQ (reference sequence). This chain's CDR3 is CASSLSTSGRAHTQYF. The CDR3 DNA reads as TGTGCCAGCAGCTTATCCACTAGCGGGAGGGCCCATACGCAGTATTTT.

There are a few counts of this clone. The chain carries TRBV18 and TRBJ1-5; D gene uncertain. Trimming shortened V by 3 bases and J by 1 base, and 10 bases separated the two germline ends. Germline V lookup: CDR1 KGHSH, CDR2 LQKENI. This CDR3 has 15 amino acids. The CDR3 DNA reads TGTGCCAGCTCACCGATGGGATTGAGCAATCAGCCCCAGCATTTT. Protein product: CASSPMGLSNQPQHF.

This clone was found a few times. The rearrangement joins TRBV13 to TRBJ1-1, with 7 bases that match TRBD1. V gave up 4 bases and J gave up 0 bases; unmatched junction bases: 5. Germline-derived CDR1 and CDR2 are PRHDT and FYEKMQ (reference sequence). There are 15 residues in the CDR3. CDR3 coding DNA: TGTGCCAGCAGCTCCTCGGGACAGTTGAACACTGAAGCTTTCTTT. This gives the protein CASSSSGQLNTEAFF.

CDR3 coding DNA: TGTGCCAGCACCCCCTGGACCGGGAGCTCCTACGAGCAGTACTTC. Translated: CASTPWTGSSYEQYF. J is TRBJ2-7 and V is TRBV11-2; D may be TRBD2 (6 bases). Germline V lookup: CDR1 SGHAT, CDR2 FQNNGV. The V end was cut by 7 bases, the J end by 0 bases, with 16 bases between. This CDR3 is built from 15 residues.

The chain is built from TRBV29-1 and TRBJ2-2; 13 bases match TRBD2. Germline V gives CDR1 SQVTM, CDR2 ANQGSEA. V trimming: 7 bases; J trimming: 6 bases; junction bases outside the gene matches: 11. There are 16 residues in the CDR3. Here the CDR3 DNA reads TGCAGCGCCCGGACTAGCGGGAGTGGGGGACCCGGGGAGCTGTTTTTT. As protein: CSARTSGSGGPGELFF.

V and J are TRBV27 and TRBJ1-3, with a tentative D call TRBD1 (6 bases). The CDR3 has 14 amino acids. CDR1 and CDR2 (germline): MNHEY, SMNVEV (reference sequence). V shed 7 bases and J shed 2 bases, with 12 bases lying between them. The CDR3: CASKPYRAGNTIYF. CDR3 DNA: TGTGCCAGCAAACCTTACAGGGCTGGAAACACCATATATTTT.

The rearrangement joins TRBV5-1 to TRBJ2-1, with 10 bases identical to TRBD2. The V gene end was trimmed by 4 bases and the J gene end by 1 base; junction bases not matched to a gene: 2. CDR3 length: 15 residues. Germline values: CDR1 SGHRS, CDR2 YFSETQ. CDR3 residues: CASSQGLASYNEQFF. The CDR3 DNA is TGCGCCAGCAGCCAGGGACTAGCGTCCTACAATGAGCAGTTCTTC.

The chain carries TRBV18 and TRBJ2-1; D not certain. CDR3 size: 15 residues. Germline V gene sequence: CDR1 KGHSH, CDR2 LQKENI. V was clipped by 3 bases and J by 6 bases, with 15 bases between them. The chain's CDR3 is CASSPPSTRINEQFF. The CDR3 nucleotides are TGTGCCAGCTCACCTCCCTCGACCCGAATCAATGAGCAGTTCTTC.

The rearrangement links TRBV21-1 to TRBJ2-3. TRBV21-1 is a known pseudogene. The CDR3 consists of 12 residues. CDR3 nucleotides: TGTGCCAGCAGCAATACCCCAGATACGCAGTATTTT. Protein sequence: CASSNTPDTQYF.

The rearrangement links TRBV4-2 to TRBJ2-4; 13 positions agree with TRBD2. The CDR3 is 16 residues long. Germline V gene lookup returns CDR1 LGHNA and CDR2 YNFKEQ. J lost 9 bases, V lost 1 base, and 6 bases had no gene match. Written as DNA, the CDR3 is TGTGCCAGCAGCCAAGCCGCGACTAGCGGGGGGATCATTCAGTACTTC. It yields the protein CASSQAATSGGIIQYF.

J is TRBJ1-3 and V is TRBV5-1; the D gene is possibly TRBD1 (5 bases). Germline-derived CDR1 and CDR2 are SGHRS and YFSETQ. The CDR3 has 15 residues. Between the trimmed V and J ends, which lost 4 bases and 5 bases, there was a span of 16 bases. CDR3 bases: TGCGCCAGCAGCGCGACCGGGACGACCCGAAACACCATATATTTT. Protein: CASSATGTTRNTIYF.

This clone was detected only a few times. The chain is built from TRBV19 and TRBJ1-1; tentatively, D is TRBD1 (6 bases). Germline-derived CDR1 and CDR2 are LNHDA and SQIVND (reference sequence). The CDR3 length is 11 residues. Trimming took off 9 bases at V and 10 bases at J, with 15 bases between the two ends. This CDR3 is CASRQDLLAFF. DNA of the CDR3: TGTGCCAGCAGACAGGACTTACTAGCTTTCTTT.

The chain couples TRBV9 to TRBJ1-2; weak D call: TRBD1 (5 bases). CDR3 length: 14 amino acids. Germline CDR1 and CDR2: SGDLS and YYNGEE. V gave up 0 bases and J gave up 8 bases, with 14 bases separating them. The CDR3 DNA reads TGTGCCAGCAGCGTAGGGGTGGGGCGGAGAGGCTACACCTTC. Translating gives CASSVGVGRRGYTF. The full variable domain, rest sourced from reference TRBV9 and TRBJ1-2, is DSGVTQTPKHLITATGQRVTLRCSPRSGDLSVYWYQQSLDQGLQFLIQYYNGEERAKGNILERFSAQQFPDLHSELNLSSLELGDSALYFCASSVGVGRRGYTFGSGTRLTVV.

The rearrangement joins TRBV5-1 to TRBJ2-3; possibly TRBD1 for D (5 bases). The CDR3 runs 15 residues. The V end was cut by 4 bases, the J end by 6 bases, with 18 bases between. CDR1 SGHRS and CDR2 YFSETQ come from the germline V gene. CDR3 sequence (DNA): TGCGCCAGCAGCCCCTTGGCAGTAGGGGTTGATACGCAGTATTTT. Translating gives CASSPLAVGVDTQYF.

This chain's CDR3 is CASSRQVNTGELFF. CDR3 nucleotides: TGCGCCAGCTCCCGGCAGGTTAACACCGGGGAGCTGTTTTTT. This chain connects TRBV5-1 to TRBJ2-2; D is unclear. Germline CDR1 reads SGHRS; CDR2 reads YFSETQ. This CDR3 comprises 14 residues. Trimming took 7 bases from V and 2 from J, leaving 12 bases between them. The whole variable domain, remainder taken from reference TRBV5-1 and TRBJ2-2, is KAGVTQTPRYLIKTRGQQVTLSCSPISGHRSVSWYQQTPGQGLQFLFEYFSETQRNKGNFPGRFSGRQFSNSRSEMNVSTLELGDSALYLCASSRQVNTGELFFGEGSRLTVL.

The chain links TRBV5-1 to TRBJ2-1; weak D call: TRBD1 (5 bases). The CDR3 sequence is 13 residues long. Germline loops: CDR1 SGHRS, CDR2 YFSETQ. The V end lost 5 bases, the J end lost 7 bases, and 13 bases lay between the germline ends. DNA of the CDR3: TGCGCCAGCAGGACAGACCAGGGAAATGAGCAGTTCTTC. Translating gives CASRTDQGNEQFF.

V gene TRBV7-8 combines with J gene TRBJ1-1; TRBD1 is a possible D gene (5 bases). The CDR3 is 14 amino acids. With 1 base removed from V and 11 bases from J, the gap between germline ends came to 17 bases. Germline CDR1 reads SGHVS; CDR2 reads FQNEAQ. The CDR3 sequence is CASSLGLSEGRAFF. The CDR3 coding sequence is TGTGCCAGCAGCTTAGGTTTATCGGAGGGGAGGGCTTTCTTT. The whole variable domain, filled in from reference TRBV7-8 and TRBJ1-1, reads GAGVSQSPRYKVAKRGQDVALRCDPISGHVSLFWYQQALGQGPEFLTYFQNEAQLDKSGLPSDRFFAERPEGSVSTLKIQRTQQEDSAVYLCASSLGLSEGRAFFGQGTRLTVV.

The chain employs TRBV6-5 and TRBJ2-1, with 7 bases that match TRBD1. The CDR3 consists of 15 residues. Germline V gene data show CDR1 as MNHEY and CDR2 as SVGAGI. V trimming: 6 bases; J trimming: 9 bases; junction bases outside the gene matches: 14. CDR3 nucleotides: TGTGCCAGCAGCCGACAGGGAGTGGCTTCTGGTGAGCAGTTCTTC. This translates into CASSRQGVASGEQFF.

This clone turned up a few times. The chain couples TRBV6-1 to TRBJ1-5; maybe TRBD1 (6 bases). Trimming pared 10 bases from V and 5 bases from J, leaving 18 bases between. The CDR3 spans 14 residues. Germline values: CDR1 MNHNS, CDR2 SASEGT. The CDR3 sequence: CATTPGHRDQPQHF. CDR3 in DNA: TGTGCCACCACCCCGGGACACCGAGATCAGCCCCAGCATTTT.

V and J are TRBV6-1 and TRBJ2-7; TRBD2 matches at 11 bases. Germline values: CDR1 MNHNS, CDR2 SASEGT. The J segment lost 0 bases and the V segment lost 4 bases, leaving 11 bases of the junction unmatched. The CDR3 has 18 amino acids. CDR3 sequence reads: CASSGWGQTSGISYEQYF. The CDR3 DNA is TGTGCCAGCAGTGGATGGGGACAGACTAGCGGGATCTCCTACGAGCAGTACTTC.

The chain employs TRBV5-4 and TRBJ2-1; a weak D match, TRBD1 (6 bases). The CDR3 runs to 14 residues. V lost 0 bases and J lost 12, with 16 bases in between. The germline V gene has CDR1 SGHNT and CDR2 YYREEE (reference sequence). The CDR3 here is CASSLVPLQGGQFF. DNA of the CDR3: TGTGCCAGCAGCTTGGTCCCTCTACAGGGCGGGCAGTTCTTC.

V usage is TRBV11-2 and J usage is TRBJ2-7; D is tentatively TRBD1 or TRBD2 (5 bases each). The CDR3 runs to 17 residues. Germline V gene data show CDR1 as SGHAT and CDR2 as FQNNGV. V dropped 1 base and J dropped 5 bases, with 21 bases sitting between them. The CDR3 sequence: CASSLGLGGRLLDEQYV. As DNA, the CDR3 is TGTGCCAGCAGCTTAGGGCTTGGGGGTCGCCTTCTCGACGAGCAGTACGTC.